This T cell receptor beta chain appears in the sequencing data of a study of blood T cell repertoires in COVID-19. Overall study context: Whether acute or convalescent, the COVID-19 samples came from the United States, Italy and Spain.

Sequenced by immunoSEQ multiplex PCR; TCRdb stores in-frame clones only, minus some. The data hold about 90,000 clones, with approximately 92% observed a single time. This clone was recorded only once. The CDR3 sequence is 15 residues long. Germline CDR1 and CDR2: LNHDA and SQIVND (reference sequence). V shed 8 bases, J shed 1 base, and the junction held 4 bases outside the gene matches. The receptor comes from a woman in her fifties or sixties with active COVID-19. The sequenced material came from peripheral blood. The chain joins TRBV19 to TRBJ1-5; 11 bases line up with TRBD1. The CDR3 DNA is TGTGCCAGTGGACAGGGGGCGGGCAGCAATCAGCCCCAGCATTTT. The encoded protein is CASGQGAGSNQPQHF.